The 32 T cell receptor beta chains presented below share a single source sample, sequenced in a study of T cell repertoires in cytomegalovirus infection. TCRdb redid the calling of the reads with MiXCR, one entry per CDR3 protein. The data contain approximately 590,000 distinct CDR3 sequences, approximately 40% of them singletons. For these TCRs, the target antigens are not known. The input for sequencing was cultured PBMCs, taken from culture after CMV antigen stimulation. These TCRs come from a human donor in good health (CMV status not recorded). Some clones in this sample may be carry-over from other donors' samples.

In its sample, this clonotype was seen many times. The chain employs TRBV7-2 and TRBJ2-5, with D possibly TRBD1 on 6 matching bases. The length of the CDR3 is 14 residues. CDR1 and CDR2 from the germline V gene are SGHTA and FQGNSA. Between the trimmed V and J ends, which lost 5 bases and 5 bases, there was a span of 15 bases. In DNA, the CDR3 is TGTGCCAGCAGCAAATACAGGGTACCGGAGACCCAGTACTTC. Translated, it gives CASSKYRVPETQYF.

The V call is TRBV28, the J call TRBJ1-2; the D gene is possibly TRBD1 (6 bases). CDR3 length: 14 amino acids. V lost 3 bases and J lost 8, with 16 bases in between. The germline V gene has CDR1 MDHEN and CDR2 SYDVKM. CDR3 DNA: TGTGCCAGCAGTTTGGTCTCCAGGGGCCCCGGCTACACCTTC. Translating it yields CASSLVSRGPGYTF.

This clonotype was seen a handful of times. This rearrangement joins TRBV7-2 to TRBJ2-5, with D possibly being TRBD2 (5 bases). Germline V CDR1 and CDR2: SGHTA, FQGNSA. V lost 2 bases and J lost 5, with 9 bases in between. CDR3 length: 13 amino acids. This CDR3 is CASSLLPGETQYF. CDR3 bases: TGTGCCAGCAGCTTACTCCCGGGGGAGACCCAGTACTTC.

The CDR3 protein is CASSLGRASTGELFF. CDR3 nucleotides: TGTGCCAGCAGCTTAGGGAGGGCCTCGACCGGGGAGCTGTTTTTT. The chain has TRBV7-2 and TRBJ2-2, with a possible D match to TRBD2 (6 bases). The CDR3 totals 15 residues. V shed 1 base and J shed 5 bases, with 11 bases lying between them. Looked up from germline, CDR1 is SGHTA and CDR2 is FQGNSA. The complete variable domain, with remaining parts taken from reference TRBV7-2 and TRBJ2-2, reads GAGVSQSPSNKVTEKGKDVELRCDPISGHTALYWYRQSLGQGLEFLIYFQGNSAPDKSGLPSDRFSAERTGGSVSTLTIQRTQQEDSAVYLCASSLGRASTGELFFGEGSRLTVL.

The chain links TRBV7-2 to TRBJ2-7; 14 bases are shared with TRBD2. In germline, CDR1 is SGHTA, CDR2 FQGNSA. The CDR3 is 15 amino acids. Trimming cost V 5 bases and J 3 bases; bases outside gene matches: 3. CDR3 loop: CASSAGTSGGYEQYF. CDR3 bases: TGTGCCAGCAGCGCAGGGACTAGCGGGGGCTACGAGCAGTACTTC.

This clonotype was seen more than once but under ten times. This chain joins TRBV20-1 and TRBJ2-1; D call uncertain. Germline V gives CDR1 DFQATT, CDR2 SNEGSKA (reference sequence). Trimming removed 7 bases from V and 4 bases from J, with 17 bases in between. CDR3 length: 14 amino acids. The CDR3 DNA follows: TGCAGTGGGATTTCCACCGCGGCTTACAATGAGCAGTTCTTC. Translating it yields CSGISTAAYNEQFF.

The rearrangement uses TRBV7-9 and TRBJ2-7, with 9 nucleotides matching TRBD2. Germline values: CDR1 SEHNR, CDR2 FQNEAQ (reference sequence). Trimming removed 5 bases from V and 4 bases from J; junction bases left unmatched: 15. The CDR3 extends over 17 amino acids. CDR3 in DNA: TGTGCCAGCAGCCCAGGGGGGAGCGGGGGGATTAAATACGAGCAGTACTTC. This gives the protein CASSPGGSGGIKYEQYF.

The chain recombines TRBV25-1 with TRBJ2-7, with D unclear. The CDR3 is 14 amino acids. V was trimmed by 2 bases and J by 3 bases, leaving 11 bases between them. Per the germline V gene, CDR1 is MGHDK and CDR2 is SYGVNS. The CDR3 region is CASSEPGEFYEQYF. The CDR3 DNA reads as TGTGCCAGCAGTGAACCGGGCGAGTTCTACGAGCAGTACTTC.

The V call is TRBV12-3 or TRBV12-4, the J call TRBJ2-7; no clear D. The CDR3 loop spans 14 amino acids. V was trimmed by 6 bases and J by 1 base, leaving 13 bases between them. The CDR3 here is CASSHLGPSYEQYF. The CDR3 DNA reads TGTGCCAGCAGCCACCTCGGGCCGTCCTACGAGCAGTACTTC.

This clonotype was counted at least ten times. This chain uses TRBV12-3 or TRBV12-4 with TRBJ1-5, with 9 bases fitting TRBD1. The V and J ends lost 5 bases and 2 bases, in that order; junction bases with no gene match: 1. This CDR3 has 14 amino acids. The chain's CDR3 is CASSRTGGNQPQHF. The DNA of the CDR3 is TGTGCCAGCAGTAGGACAGGGGGCAATCAGCCCCAGCATTTT.

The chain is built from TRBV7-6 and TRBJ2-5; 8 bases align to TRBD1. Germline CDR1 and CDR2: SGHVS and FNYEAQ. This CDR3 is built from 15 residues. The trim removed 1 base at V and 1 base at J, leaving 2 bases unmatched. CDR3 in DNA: TGTGCCAGCAGCTTAGGGACAGGGAGCCAAGAGACCCAGTACTTC. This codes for CASSLGTGSQETQYF.

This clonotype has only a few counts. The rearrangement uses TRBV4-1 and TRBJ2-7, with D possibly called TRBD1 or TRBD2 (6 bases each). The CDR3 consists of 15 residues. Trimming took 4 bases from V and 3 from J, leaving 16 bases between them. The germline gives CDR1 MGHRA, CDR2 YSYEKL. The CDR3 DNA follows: TGCGCCAGCAGCCCGGGGCCCGGGGGCTACTACGAGCAGTACTTC. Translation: CASSPGPGGYYEQYF.

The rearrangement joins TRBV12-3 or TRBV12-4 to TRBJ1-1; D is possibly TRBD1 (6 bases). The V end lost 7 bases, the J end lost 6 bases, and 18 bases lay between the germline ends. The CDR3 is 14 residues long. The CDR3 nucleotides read TGTGCCAGCACCCGAGGGGGTCCCGAAGCTGAAGCTTTCTTT. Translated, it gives CASTRGGPEAEAFF.

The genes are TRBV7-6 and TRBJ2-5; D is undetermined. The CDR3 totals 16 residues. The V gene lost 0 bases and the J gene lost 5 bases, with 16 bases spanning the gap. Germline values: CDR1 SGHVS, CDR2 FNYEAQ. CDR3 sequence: CASSLATSLPWETQYF. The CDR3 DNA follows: TGTGCCAGCAGCTTAGCGACCTCGCTCCCTTGGGAGACCCAGTACTTC.

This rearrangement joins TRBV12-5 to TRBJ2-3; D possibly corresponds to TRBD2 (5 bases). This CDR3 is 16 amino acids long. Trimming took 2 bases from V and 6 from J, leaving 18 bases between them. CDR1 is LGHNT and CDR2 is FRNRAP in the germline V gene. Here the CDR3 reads CASGLPGRGGPDTQYF. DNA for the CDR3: TGTGCTAGTGGTTTGCCCGGACGGGGTGGTCCGGATACGCAGTATTTT.

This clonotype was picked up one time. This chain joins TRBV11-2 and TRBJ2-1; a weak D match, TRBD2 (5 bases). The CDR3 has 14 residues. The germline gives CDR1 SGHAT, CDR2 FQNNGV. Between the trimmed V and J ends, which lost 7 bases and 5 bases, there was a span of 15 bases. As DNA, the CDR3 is TGTGCCAGCATCCTTGCGGGTTTAGACAATGAGCAGTTCTTC. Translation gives CASILAGLDNEQFF.

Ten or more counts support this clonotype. The CDR3 nucleotides read TGTGCCAGCAGCTTCGCCAATTCACCCCTCCACTTT. Protein: CASSFANSPLHF. This rearrangement joins TRBV7-2 to TRBJ1-6, with no clear D. The V gene lost 3 bases and the J gene lost 7 bases, with 4 bases spanning the gap. This CDR3 has 12 amino acids. CDR1 SGHTA and CDR2 FQGNSA come from the germline V gene.

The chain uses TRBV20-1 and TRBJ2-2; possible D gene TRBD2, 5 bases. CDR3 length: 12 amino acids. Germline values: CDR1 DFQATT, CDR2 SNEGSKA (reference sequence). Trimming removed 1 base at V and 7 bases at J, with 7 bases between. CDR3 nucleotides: TGCAGTGCTAGAGGGAGGATCGGGGAGCTGTTTTTT. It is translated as CSARGRIGELFF.

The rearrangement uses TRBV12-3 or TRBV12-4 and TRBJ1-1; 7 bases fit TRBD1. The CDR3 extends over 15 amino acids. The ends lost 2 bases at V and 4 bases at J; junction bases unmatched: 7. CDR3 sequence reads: CASSLRTGRGTEAFF. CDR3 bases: TGTGCCAGCAGTTTAAGGACAGGACGCGGCACTGAAGCTTTCTTT.

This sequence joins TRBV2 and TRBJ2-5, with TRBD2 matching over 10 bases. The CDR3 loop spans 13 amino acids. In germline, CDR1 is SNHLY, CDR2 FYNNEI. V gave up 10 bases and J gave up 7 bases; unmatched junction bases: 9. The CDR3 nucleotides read TGTGCCACCAGGACTAGCGGACGGGGGACCCAGTACTTC. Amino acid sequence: CATRTSGRGTQYF.

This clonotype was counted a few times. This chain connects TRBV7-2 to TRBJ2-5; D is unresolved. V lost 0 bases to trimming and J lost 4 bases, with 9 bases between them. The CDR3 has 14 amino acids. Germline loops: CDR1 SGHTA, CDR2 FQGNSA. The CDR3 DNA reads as TGTGCCAGCAGCTTAGCGGGTCTGGGAGAGACCCAGTACTTC. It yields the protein CASSLAGLGETQYF.

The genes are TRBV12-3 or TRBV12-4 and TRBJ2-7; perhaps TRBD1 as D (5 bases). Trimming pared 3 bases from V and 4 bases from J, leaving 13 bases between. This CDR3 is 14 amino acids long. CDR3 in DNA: TGTGCCAGCAGTTTGGGGCAGGCATTTTACGAGCAGTACTTC. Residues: CASSLGQAFYEQYF.

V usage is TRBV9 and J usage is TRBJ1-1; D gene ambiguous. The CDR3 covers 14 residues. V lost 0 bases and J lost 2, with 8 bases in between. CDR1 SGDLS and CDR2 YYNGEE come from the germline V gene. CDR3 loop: CASSVGLENTEAFF. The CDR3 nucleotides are TGTGCCAGCAGCGTAGGATTGGAAAACACTGAAGCTTTCTTT. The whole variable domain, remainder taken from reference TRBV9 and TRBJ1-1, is DSGVTQTPKHLITATGQRVTLRCSPRSGDLSVYWYQQSLDQGLQFLIQYYNGEERAKGNILERFSAQQFPDLHSELNLSSLELGDSALYFCASSVGLENTEAFFGQGTRLTVV.

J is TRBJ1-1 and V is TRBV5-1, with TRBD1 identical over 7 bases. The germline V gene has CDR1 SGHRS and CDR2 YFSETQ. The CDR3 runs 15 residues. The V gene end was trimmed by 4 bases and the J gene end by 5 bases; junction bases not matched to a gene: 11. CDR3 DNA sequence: TGCGCCAGCAGCCATGACAGGGCAGTTGGAACTGAAGCTTTCTTT. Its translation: CASSHDRAVGTEAFF.

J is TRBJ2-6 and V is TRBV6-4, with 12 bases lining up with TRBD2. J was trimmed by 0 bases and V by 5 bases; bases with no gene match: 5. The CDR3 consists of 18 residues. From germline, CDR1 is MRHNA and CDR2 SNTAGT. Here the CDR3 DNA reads TGTGCCAGCAGTCGACTAGCGGGGGTTTTCTCTGGGGCCAACGTCCTGACTTTC. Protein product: CASSRLAGVFSGANVLTF.

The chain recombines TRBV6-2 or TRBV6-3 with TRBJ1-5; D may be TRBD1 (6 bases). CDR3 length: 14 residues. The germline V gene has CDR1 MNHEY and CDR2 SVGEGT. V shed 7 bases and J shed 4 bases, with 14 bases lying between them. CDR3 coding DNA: TGTGCCAGCACCGGACAGCTTGGAAATCAGCCCCAGCATTTT. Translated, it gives CASTGQLGNQPQHF.

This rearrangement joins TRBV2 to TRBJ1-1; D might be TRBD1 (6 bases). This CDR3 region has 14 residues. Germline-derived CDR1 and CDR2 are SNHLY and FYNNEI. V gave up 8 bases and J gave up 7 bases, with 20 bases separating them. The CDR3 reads CASSQGGGGIEAFF. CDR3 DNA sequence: TGTGCCAGCTCCCAGGGAGGGGGTGGCATTGAAGCTTTCTTT. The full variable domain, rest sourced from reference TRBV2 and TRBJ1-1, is EPEVTQTPSHQVTQMGQEVILRCVPISNHLYFYWYRQILGQKVEFLVSFYNNEISEKSEIFDDQFSVERPDGSNFTLKIRSTKLEDSAMYFCASSQGGGGIEAFFGQGTRLTVV.

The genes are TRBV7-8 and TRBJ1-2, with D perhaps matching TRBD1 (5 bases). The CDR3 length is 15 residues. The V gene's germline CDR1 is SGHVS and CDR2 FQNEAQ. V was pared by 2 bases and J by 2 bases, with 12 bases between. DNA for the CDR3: TGTGCCAGCAGCTTATTCGCGGGGGAGAACTATGGCTACACCTTC. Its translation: CASSLFAGENYGYTF.

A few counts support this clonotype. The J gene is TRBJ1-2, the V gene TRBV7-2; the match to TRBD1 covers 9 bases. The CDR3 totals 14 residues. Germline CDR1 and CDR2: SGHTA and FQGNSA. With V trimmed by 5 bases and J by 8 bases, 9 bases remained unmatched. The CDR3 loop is CASSLKGQGWGYTF. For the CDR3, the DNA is TGTGCCAGCAGCCTAAAGGGACAGGGATGGGGCTACACCTTC.

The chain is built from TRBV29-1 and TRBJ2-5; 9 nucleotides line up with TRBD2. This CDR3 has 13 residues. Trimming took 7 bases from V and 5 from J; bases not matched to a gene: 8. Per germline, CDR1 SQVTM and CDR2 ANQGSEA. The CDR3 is CSAGLALEETQYF. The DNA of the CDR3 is TGCAGCGCGGGACTAGCCTTGGAGGAGACCCAGTACTTC.

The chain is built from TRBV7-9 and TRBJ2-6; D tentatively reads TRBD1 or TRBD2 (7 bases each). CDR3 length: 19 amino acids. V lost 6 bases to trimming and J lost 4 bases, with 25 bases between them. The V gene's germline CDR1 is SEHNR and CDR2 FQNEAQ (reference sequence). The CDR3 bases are TGTGCCAGCAGATCCCAGGGGGGGACTCGAGATTGGGGGGCCAACGTCCTGACTTTC. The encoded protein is CASRSQGGTRDWGANVLTF. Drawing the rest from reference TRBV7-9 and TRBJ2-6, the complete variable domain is DTGVSQNPRHKITKRGQNVTFRCDPISEHNRLYWYRQTLGQGPEFLTYFQNEAQLEKSRLLSDRFSAERPKGSFSTLEIQRTEQGDSAMYLCASRSQGGTRDWGANVLTFGAGSRLTVL.

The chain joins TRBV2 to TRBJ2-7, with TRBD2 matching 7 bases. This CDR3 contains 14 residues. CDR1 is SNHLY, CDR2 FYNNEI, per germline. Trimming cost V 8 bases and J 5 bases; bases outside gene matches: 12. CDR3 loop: CASGFAGGYDEQYF. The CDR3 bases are TGTGCCAGCGGTTTCGCCGGGGGGTACGACGAGCAGTACTTC.